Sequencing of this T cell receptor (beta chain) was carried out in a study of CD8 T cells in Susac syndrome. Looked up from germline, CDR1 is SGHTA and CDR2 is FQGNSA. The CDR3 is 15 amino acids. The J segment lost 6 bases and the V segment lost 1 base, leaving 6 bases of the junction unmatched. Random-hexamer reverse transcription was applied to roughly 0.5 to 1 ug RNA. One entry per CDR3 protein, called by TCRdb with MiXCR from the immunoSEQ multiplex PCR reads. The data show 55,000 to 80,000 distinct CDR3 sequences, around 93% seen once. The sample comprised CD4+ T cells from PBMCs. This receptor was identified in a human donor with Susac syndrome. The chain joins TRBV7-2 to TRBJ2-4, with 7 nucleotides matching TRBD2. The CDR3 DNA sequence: TGTGCCAGCAGCTTAGATAGCGGGCCGGGAAACATTCAGTACTTC. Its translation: CASSLDSGPGNIQYF.